The following is a T cell receptor (beta chain) sequence with its context. Its antigen is undetermined. These data belong to a study of cytomegalovirus exposure and HLA in healthy donors. Study-level background: An earlier analysis found under 130 million unique TCR beta sequences from approximately 170 million T cells.

The study ran its PCR with 60 Vbeta and 13 Jbeta primers. Methods used by the authors: It was a later analysis that counted roughly 79 million unique TCR beta chains, of which some 10 million were shared. The table came from immunoSEQ multiplex PCR; TCRdb's copy has only in-frame clones and leaves some out. For V, J and clone size, that table is used; D and trimming come from the DNA. Seen here are 60,000 to 75,000 clones, about 78% observed once, and the top ten hold about an eighth. Study outcomes and limitations: Some TCR beta chains (about 170 of them) were listed as cytomegalovirus-associated.

Sequencing input: PBMCs. The sequence came from a woman aged 40 to 50 in good health and CMV-seropositive.

In nucleotides, the CDR3 is TGTGCCAGCAGCCAAGGGGCGACAGGGCTTACCGAAGAGACCCAGTACTTC. Residues: CASSQGATGLTEETQYF. V usage is TRBV5-6 and J usage is TRBJ2-5, with 7 bases lining up with TRBD1. Germline V gene lookup returns CDR1 SGHDT and CDR2 YYEEEE. J lost 3 bases, V lost 4 bases, and 15 bases had no gene match. The CDR3 extends over 17 amino acids.